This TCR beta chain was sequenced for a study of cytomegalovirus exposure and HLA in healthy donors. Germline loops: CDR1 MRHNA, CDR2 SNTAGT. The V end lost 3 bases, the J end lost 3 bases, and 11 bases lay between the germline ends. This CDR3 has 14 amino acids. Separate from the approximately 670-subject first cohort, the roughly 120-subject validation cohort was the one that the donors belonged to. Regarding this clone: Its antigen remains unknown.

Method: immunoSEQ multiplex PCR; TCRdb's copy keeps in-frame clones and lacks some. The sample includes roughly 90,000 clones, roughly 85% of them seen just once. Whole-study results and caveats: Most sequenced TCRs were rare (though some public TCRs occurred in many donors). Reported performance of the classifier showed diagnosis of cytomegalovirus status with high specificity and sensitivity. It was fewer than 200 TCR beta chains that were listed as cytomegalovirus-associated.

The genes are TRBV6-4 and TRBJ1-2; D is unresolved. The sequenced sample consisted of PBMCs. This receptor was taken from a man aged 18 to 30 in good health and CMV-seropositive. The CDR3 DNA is TGTGCCAGCAGTGAGGGGTTGGGAGACTATGGCTACACCTTC. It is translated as CASSEGLGDYGYTF.